The 32 T cell receptor beta chains below all came from one sample that was sequenced in a study of T cells in Graves' hyperthyroidism and ophthalmopathy. The TCR beta CDR3 regions underwent amplification using RNA transcripts as the source. First-round RT-PCR of the TCR CDR3 relied on the HTBI primer set. TCRdb fed the multiplex PCR reads into MiXCR, producing one record per CDR3 protein. The profile covers 610,000 or so distinct CDR3 sequences, with roughly 46% appearing a single time and roughly 7.7% taken by the ten largest. Sample: peripheral blood or thyroid tissue (not recorded which). These receptors were taken from a woman younger than 35 with Graves' hyperthyroidism.

This clonotype was detected many times. The J gene is TRBJ1-1, the V gene TRBV7-9; 8 bases are a match to TRBD1. The germline CDR1 and CDR2 sequences are SEHNR and FQNEAQ (reference sequence). V was clipped by 5 bases and J by 4 bases; unmatched bases: 9. This CDR3 contains 15 residues. DNA of the CDR3: TGTGCCAGCAGCACCCAGACAGGGGCGGTCACTGAAGCTTTCTTT. Its protein is CASSTQTGAVTEAFF.

V usage is TRBV2 and J usage is TRBJ2-7; 11 nucleotides match TRBD2. J was trimmed by 5 bases and V by 5 bases; bases with no gene match: 11. The CDR3 spans 16 residues. Per germline, CDR1 SNHLY and CDR2 FYNNEI. CDR3: CASSYGASGRIHEQYF. The CDR3 DNA reads TGTGCCAGCAGTTACGGGGCTAGCGGGAGGATTCACGAGCAGTACTTC. The whole variable domain, filled in from reference TRBV2 and TRBJ2-7, reads EPEVTQTPSHQVTQMGQEVILRCVPISNHLYFYWYRQILGQKVEFLVSFYNNEISEKSEIFDDQFSVERPDGSNFTLKIRSTKLEDSAMYFCASSYGASGRIHEQYFGPGTRLTVT.

There are many counts of this clonotype. The chain joins TRBV15 to TRBJ2-7; maybe TRBD1 (6 bases). The CDR3 is made up of 17 amino acids. Germline V CDR1 and CDR2: LNHNV, YYDKDF (reference sequence). V lost 1 base and J 2 bases, leaving 18 bases between the germline ends. The CDR3 sequence is CATSRGPGAGRAYEQYF. The CDR3 DNA reads as TGTGCCACCAGCAGAGGACCAGGGGCAGGGCGAGCCTACGAGCAGTACTTC.

This clonotype was picked up many times. The chain employs TRBV4-2 and TRBJ1-5; D unclear. The CDR3 is 14 residues long. V lost 1 base and J 1 base, leaving 5 bases between the germline ends. In germline, CDR1 is LGHNA, CDR2 YNFKEQ. The CDR3 DNA reads as TGTGCCAGCAGCCAAGCACAGAGCAATCAGCCCCAGCATTTT. Its translation is CASSQAQSNQPQHF.

Only a few counts were recorded for this clonotype. The rearrangement links TRBV19 to TRBJ2-5; 7 bases match TRBD2. The trim removed 5 bases at V and 2 bases at J, leaving 17 bases unmatched. CDR3 length: 18 residues. CDR1 LNHDA and CDR2 SQIVND come from the germline V gene (reference sequence). The CDR3 DNA reads TGTGCCAGTAGTTTGGGATTGGGGGGGTCAACGAGGCAAGAGACCCAGTACTTC. Amino acid sequence: CASSLGLGGSTRQETQYF.

In this sample, this clonotype turned up a few times. V is TRBV4-1 and J is TRBJ2-7, with 15 bases that match TRBD2. This CDR3 spans 17 amino acids. Trimming took 1 base from V and 5 from J; bases not matched to a gene: 6. Germline CDR1 is MGHRA and CDR2 is YSYEKL. DNA of the CDR3: TGCGCCAGCAGCCAAGTGGGACTAGCGGGAGGTATCCACGAGCAGTACTTC. It codes for CASSQVGLAGGIHEQYF.

This clonotype was found many times. CDR3 residues: CASSPKGGGTTEAFF. CDR3 coding DNA: TGTGCCAGCAGCCCTAAAGGGGGAGGTACCACTGAAGCTTTCTTT. The genes are TRBV2 and TRBJ1-1; a possible D gene is TRBD1 (6 bases). Germline CDR1 reads SNHLY; CDR2 reads FYNNEI. The CDR3 length is 15 residues. Trimming took off 6 bases at V and 4 bases at J, with 18 bases between the two ends. Based on the CDR3 plus reference TRBV2 and TRBJ1-1, the full variable domain is EPEVTQTPSHQVTQMGQEVILRCVPISNHLYFYWYRQILGQKVEFLVSFYNNEISEKSEIFDDQFSVERPDGSNFTLKIRSTKLEDSAMYFCASSPKGGGTTEAFFGQGTRLTVV.

This clonotype was found many times. The genes are TRBV4-1 and TRBJ1-1, with D unclear. The CDR3 spans 14 residues. V was clipped by 1 base and J by 11 bases, with 17 bases between them. In germline, CDR1 is MGHRA, CDR2 YSYEKL. CDR3 amino acids: CASSQGEGHRNAFF. The DNA for the CDR3 is TGCGCCAGCAGCCAAGGTGAGGGCCACCGGAACGCTTTCTTT.

This clonotype was observed at least ten times. The chain links TRBV11-2 to TRBJ2-7; 9 bases are shared with TRBD1. Germline V gives CDR1 SGHAT, CDR2 FQNNGV. The CDR3 is made up of 15 amino acids. The trim removed 5 bases at V and 3 bases at J, leaving 8 bases unmatched. CDR3 region: CASSTLRDRVYEQYF. CDR3 nucleotide sequence: TGTGCCAGCAGCACCCTCCGGGACAGGGTCTACGAGCAGTACTTC.

This clonotype has ten or more counts. The CDR3 DNA reads as TGTGCCACCAGTGAAAACGGTGGGCAGCCCCAGCATTTT. It codes for CATSENGGQPQHF. The V and J genes are TRBV24-1 and TRBJ1-5; D is unclear. CDR3 length: 13 amino acids. Per germline, CDR1 KGHDR and CDR2 SFDVKD. The ends were cut back, 4 bases at V and 7 bases at J, with 10 bases in the middle.

Ten or more counts support this clonotype. V is TRBV10-3 and J is TRBJ2-7, with D perhaps TRBD2 (5 bases). Germline CDR1 is ENHRY and CDR2 is SYGVKD. V was trimmed by 0 bases and J by 3 bases, leaving 9 bases between them. The length of the CDR3 is 14 residues. For the CDR3, the DNA is TGTGCCATCAGTGAGTCGAGTAGCGACTACGAGCAGTACTTC. It yields the protein CAISESSSDYEQYF.

The sample holds a few counts of this clonotype. One end of the junction is discordant with germline, which a read error may explain. The rearrangement uses TRBV29-1 and TRBJ1-2, with 7 bases aligning to TRBD1. This CDR3 is built from 11 residues. The V gene's germline CDR1 is SQVTM and CDR2 ANQGSEA. The chain's CDR3 is CSVRQGGNEQF. As DNA, the CDR3 is TGCAGCGTTAGACAGGGAGGCAATGAGCAGTTC.

The chain is built from TRBV7-8 and TRBJ1-2; TRBD1 agrees at 7 bases. The J segment lost 7 bases and the V segment lost 6 bases, leaving 11 bases of the junction unmatched. This CDR3 is built from 14 residues. Germline assignment: CDR1 SGHVS and CDR2 FQNEAQ. The CDR3 sequence: CASRLLRGTGGYTF. The CDR3 bases are TGTGCCAGCAGACTGCTCAGGGGGACTGGTGGCTACACCTTC. The complete variable domain, with remaining parts taken from reference TRBV7-8 and TRBJ1-2, reads GAGVSQSPRYKVAKRGQDVALRCDPISGHVSLFWYQQALGQGPEFLTYFQNEAQLDKSGLPSDRFFAERPEGSVSTLKIQRTQQEDSAVYLCASRLLRGTGGYTFGSGTRLTVV.

This clonotype was counted at least ten times. This rearrangement joins TRBV4-1 to TRBJ2-7; the D call may be TRBD1 or TRBD2 (5 bases each). The CDR3 totals 17 residues. The ends were cut back, 5 bases at V and 3 bases at J, with 23 bases in the middle. The germline V gene encodes CDR1 MGHRA and CDR2 YSYEKL. The CDR3 spells CASSTRLGTRLIYEQYF. CDR3 DNA sequence: TGCGCCAGCAGCACTCGACTGGGGACGCGGCTAATCTACGAGCAGTACTTC.

The chain employs TRBV20-1 and TRBJ2-2, with TRBD2 matching over 7 bases. The CDR3 contains 15 residues. Germline CDR1 reads DFQATT; CDR2 reads SNEGSKA (reference sequence). V gave up 6 bases and J gave up 2 bases; unmatched junction bases: 9. The CDR3 reads CSASTSGVNTGELFF. The CDR3 DNA sequence: TGCAGTGCCAGCACAAGCGGGGTTAACACCGGGGAGCTGTTTTTT.

The chain joins TRBV7-2 to TRBJ2-7, with 11 nucleotides matching TRBD1. Losses at the gene ends were 11 bases for V and 6 bases for J; bases not matched to a gene: 15. Germline lookup yields CDR1 SGHTA and CDR2 FQGNSA. The CDR3 spans 15 residues. The CDR3 here is CAWSAPWDRGGEQYF. Written as DNA, the CDR3 is TGTGCCTGGAGTGCTCCCTGGGACAGGGGGGGCGAGCAGTACTTC.

This clonotype was seen at least ten times. The rearrangement joins TRBV11-3 to TRBJ2-2, with a tentative D call TRBD2 (5 bases). The CDR3 is made up of 14 amino acids. Trimming removed 5 bases at V and 5 bases at J, with 12 bases between. Germline CDR1 is SGHNT and CDR2 is YENEEA. The CDR3: CASSHRGPTGELFF. In DNA form, the CDR3 reads TGTGCCAGCAGCCACCGAGGGCCGACCGGGGAGCTGTTTTTT.

Only a few counts were recorded for this clonotype. The rearrangement links TRBV30 to TRBJ2-7; D unresolved. The CDR3 has 15 amino acids. The germline V and J ends were trimmed by 3 bases and 2 bases, with 17 bases remaining between them. The germline V gene encodes CDR1 GTSNPN and CDR2 SVGIG (reference sequence). Here the CDR3 reads CAWSEQTTGTYEQYF. The CDR3 DNA is TGTGCCTGGAGCGAACAGACAACTGGGACCTACGAGCAGTACTTC.

The V call is TRBV5-1, the J call TRBJ1-6; no clear D gene. From germline, CDR1 is SGHRS and CDR2 YFSETQ. The CDR3 runs to 13 residues. V was clipped by 9 bases and J by 9 bases, with 16 bases between them. DNA for the CDR3: TGCGCCACTAGCGGGAGTAGCACTTCACCCCTCCACTTT. Protein product: CATSGSSTSPLHF.

In its sample, this clonotype was seen many times. The rearrangement uses TRBV20-1 and TRBJ2-5, with D maybe TRBD2 (6 bases). V lost 6 bases, J lost 5 bases, and 19 bases lay in between. The CDR3 is made up of 14 amino acids. Germline assignment: CDR1 DFQATT and CDR2 SNEGSKA (reference sequence). CDR3 sequence: CSAPGVLGGETQYF. Here the CDR3 DNA reads TGCAGTGCGCCGGGGGTTCTGGGCGGCGAGACCCAGTACTTC.

The chain links TRBV13 to TRBJ2-7, with 7 bases that match TRBD2. Losses at the gene ends were 5 bases for V and 3 bases for J; bases not matched to a gene: 13. Per the germline V gene, CDR1 is PRHDT and CDR2 is FYEKMQ (reference sequence). This CDR3 comprises 16 residues. CDR3 in amino acids: CASSVAYPGTIYEQYF. DNA of the CDR3: TGTGCCAGCAGCGTTGCCTATCCCGGGACTATCTACGAGCAGTACTTC.

This chain joins TRBV7-2 and TRBJ1-3, with D perhaps TRBD1 (5 bases). Per the germline V gene, CDR1 is SGHTA and CDR2 is FQGNSA. CDR3 length: 15 residues. Between the trimmed V and J ends, which lost 5 bases and 4 bases, there was a span of 15 bases. In DNA form, the CDR3 reads TGTGCCAGCAGCCTGTCTTGGGGGATCGGAAACACCATATATTTT. It codes for CASSLSWGIGNTIYF. Full variable domain (missing parts from reference TRBV7-2 and TRBJ1-3): GAGVSQSPSNKVTEKGKDVELRCDPISGHTALYWYRQSLGQGLEFLIYFQGNSAPDKSGLPSDRFSAERTGGSVSTLTIQRTQQEDSAVYLCASSLSWGIGNTIYFGEGSWLTVV.

This chain joins TRBV24-1 and TRBJ2-6; D is ambiguous. Trimming removed 4 bases from V and 4 bases from J, with 7 bases in between. The CDR3 consists of 14 residues. Germline assignment: CDR1 KGHDR and CDR2 SFDVKD. In DNA form, the CDR3 reads TGTGCCACCAGTGACTTGACAGGGGCCAACGTCCTGACTTTC. Translated, it gives CATSDLTGANVLTF.

There are a few counts of this clonotype. The chain links TRBV7-8 to TRBJ2-1, with D perhaps given as TRBD1 or TRBD2 (5 bases each). The CDR3 sequence is 12 residues long. V was pared by 3 bases and J by 13 bases, with 13 bases between. Looked up from germline, CDR1 is SGHVS and CDR2 is FQNEAQ. The CDR3 sequence: CASSFLRGSQFF. Written as DNA, the CDR3 is TGTGCCAGCAGCTTTCTGAGGGGCAGCCAGTTCTTC. The variable domain in full, completed from reference TRBV7-8 and TRBJ2-1, reads GAGVSQSPRYKVAKRGQDVALRCDPISGHVSLFWYQQALGQGPEFLTYFQNEAQLDKSGLPSDRFFAERPEGSVSTLKIQRTQQEDSAVYLCASSFLRGSQFFGPGTRLTVL.

In its sample, this clonotype was seen many times. The chain employs TRBV7-9 and TRBJ1-1; D not certain. Germline V gives CDR1 SEHNR, CDR2 FQNEAQ (reference sequence). Trimming removed 1 base at V and 8 bases at J, with 20 bases between. This CDR3 region has 16 residues. The CDR3: CASSLGGGRTKSEAFF. CDR3 DNA: TGTGCCAGCAGCTTAGGGGGAGGGAGAACCAAATCCGAAGCTTTCTTT.

In this sample, this clonotype turned up many times. This rearrangement joins TRBV5-6 to TRBJ1-2; D call uncertain. There are 14 residues in the CDR3. Germline CDR1 SGHDT, CDR2 YYEEEE. V lost 5 bases, J lost 8 bases, and 19 bases lay in between. CDR3 loop: CASRAATGPLGYTF. DNA for the CDR3: TGTGCCAGCAGGGCTGCGACGGGTCCCCTCGGCTACACCTTC.

The gene calls are TRBV29-1 and TRBJ1-5; a possible D gene is TRBD1 (5 bases). Germline assignment: CDR1 SQVTM and CDR2 ANQGSEA. V was pared by 8 bases and J by 2 bases, with 13 bases between. CDR3 length equals 13 residues. This chain's CDR3 is CSPQGRGNQPQHF. In DNA, the CDR3 is TGCAGCCCCCAGGGAAGGGGCAATCAGCCCCAGCATTTT.

This rearrangement joins TRBV15 to TRBJ2-7, with 14 bases aligning to TRBD2. J was trimmed by 7 bases and V by 0 bases; bases with no gene match: 8. This CDR3 region has 17 residues. In germline, CDR1 is LNHNV, CDR2 YYDKDF (reference sequence). The CDR3 nucleotides read TGTGCCACCAGCAGAGATGGGGGACTAGCGGGAGTAAGAGAGCAGTACTTC. Translated: CATSRDGGLAGVREQYF.

This clonotype was seen only once. The rearrangement uses TRBV27 and TRBJ2-4; 9 bases fit TRBD2. V dropped 3 bases and J dropped 12; count of bases not matched to a gene: 6. The CDR3 length is 13 residues. Germline V gives CDR1 MNHEY, CDR2 SMNVEV (reference sequence). The DNA for the CDR3 is TGTGCCAGCAGTTTGATTAGCGGGAGATCTCAGTACTTC. As protein: CASSLISGRSQYF.

This clonotype has ten or more counts. The V gene is TRBV27, the J gene TRBJ2-7, with D perhaps assigned TRBD1 or TRBD2 (5 bases each). The ends were cut back, 6 bases at V and 7 bases at J, with 10 bases in the middle. CDR1 MNHEY and CDR2 SMNVEV come from the germline V gene (reference sequence). There are 11 residues in the CDR3. CDR3 sequence: CASRGPGEQYF. CDR3 coding DNA: TGTGCCAGCAGGGGGCCGGGGGAGCAGTACTTC.

The chain joins TRBV29-1 to TRBJ1-6; a possible D gene is TRBD1 (6 bases). Germline-derived CDR1 and CDR2 are SQVTM and ANQGSEA. The CDR3 contains 13 residues. DNA of the CDR3: TGCAGTTACTCGACCAGGGGCAGTTCACCCCTCCACTTT. Its protein is CSYSTRGSSPLHF.

In its sample, this clonotype was seen once. The chain employs TRBV9 and TRBJ2-7; D is undetermined. The CDR3 length is 13 residues. V was shortened by 0 bases and J by 7 bases, with 11 bases between the two germline ends. Germline V gene lookup returns CDR1 SGDLS and CDR2 YYNGEE. This CDR3 reads CASSVDYPDEQYF. The CDR3 region has the DNA TGTGCCAGCAGCGTAGACTATCCCGATGAGCAGTACTTC.